This TCR beta chain came from a study of a mutant IDH1 vaccine in newly diagnosed glioma. Time point noted: week 23, last vaccination. Every single dose of the vaccine, 300 ug of mutant IDH1 20-mer peptide, came with topical imiquimod. New WHO grade 3 or 4 astrocytomas that were IDH1-mutant and ATRX-lost had been found in donors. On this clone itself: What it recognizes is unknown.

Clones were sequenced by immunoSEQ multiplex PCR, and TCRdb holds only the in-frame ones, with some missing. Of 40,000 or so clones in the sample, approximately 88% are singletons; the top ten hold 2.4%. Per the germline V gene, CDR1 is SGHRS and CDR2 is YFSETQ. Germline trimming cut 4 bases from V and 4 bases from J; bases unmatched to any gene: 9. The CDR3 has 16 residues. This sample comprised PBMCs, obtained from a glioma patient whose treatment included an IDH1 peptide vaccine. V usage is TRBV5-1 and J usage is TRBJ2-7, with 12 bases matching TRBD2. The sequence was collected from a woman under 30 with glioma. Some clones in this sample may be carry-over from other donors' samples. Here the CDR3 reads CASSLTSGRAPYEQYF. The CDR3 region has the DNA TGCGCCAGCAGCCTGACTAGCGGGAGAGCTCCGTACGAGCAGTACTTC.